A selection of T cell receptor beta chains follows, all from one sample in a study of blood T cell repertoires in COVID-19. Method: immunoSEQ multiplex PCR; TCRdb's copy keeps in-frame clones and lacks some. The table records a few hundred thousand clones, about 88% of them present only once. The sequenced sample consisted of peripheral blood. These receptors all come from a woman aged 65 to 85 with COVID-19, enrolled during active disease. The CDR3 runs from the conserved cysteine through the conserved F or W. A D gene is named only where the DNA matches it firmly. Clone size is shown for a subset of rows, as once, few, many or a class of expanded clone.

D gene	clone size	V gene	J gene	CDR3 DNA	CDR3 protein
NA	few	TRBV5-8	TRBJ2-5	TGTGCCAGCAGTAGTACAGGGAATTGGGCGGAGACCCAGTACTTC	CASSSTGNWAETQYF
NA	once	TRBV6-5	TRBJ1-4	TGTGCCAGCAGGGCAGTTGCAACTAATGAAAAACTGTTTTTT	CASRAVATNEKLFF
TRBD2	NA	TRBV2	TRBJ2-1	TGTGCCAGCAGTGTAGGGCTAGCGGGGGATAATGAGCAGTTCTTC	CASSVGLAGDNEQFF
TRBD2	NA	TRBV18	TRBJ2-5	TGTGCCAGCTCGGCGGGGGAACAAGAGACCCAGTACTTC	CASSAGEQETQYF
TRBD1	NA	TRBV24-1	TRBJ2-1	TGTGCCACCAGTAAGGGGGCCGTCACCTACAATGAGCAGTTCTTC	CATSKGAVTYNEQFF
NA	NA	TRBV5-8	TRBJ2-5	TGTGCCAGCACCTTCGGACTGGTCCAAGAGACCCAGTACTTC	CASTFGLVQETQYF
TRBD2	NA	TRBV7-2	TRBJ2-5	TGTGCCAGCAGCTTGGGCCTCAGCGGGGGTGATAGGTGGGAGACCCAGTACTTC	CASSLGLSGGDRWETQYF
TRBD1	NA	TRBV4-1	TRBJ1-2	TGCGCCAGCAGCCCGACAGGGGGTATTTATGGCTACACCTTC	CASSPTGGIYGYTF
NA	once	TRBV28	TRBJ1-6	TGTGCCAGCAGTTTTTTTTTGAGAGGTCCTCAGAGTTCACCCCTCCACTTT	CASSFFLRGPQSSPLHF
TRBD2	NA	TRBV9	TRBJ2-3	TGTGCCAGCAGCGTAGATGGTCTAGCGGGGTACACAGATACGCAGTATTTT	CASSVDGLAGYTDTQYF
NA	NA	TRBV3-1/TRBV3-2	TRBJ1-3	TGTGCCAGCAGCCAAACAGGAAACACCATATATTTT	CASSQTGNTIYF
NA	NA	TRBV19	TRBJ2-7	TGTGCCAGTAGTATAAAGGGGTCCGCCCCCTACGAGCAGTACTTC	CASSIKGSAPYEQYF
NA	NA	TRBV29-1	TRBJ1-1	TGCAGCGTTGATAAGGGGATGAACACTGAAGCTTTCTTT	CSVDKGMNTEAFF
NA	NA	TRBV24-1	TRBJ1-1	TGTGCCACCAGTGATGAGGGTAGTGGAGAAGCTTTCTTT	CATSDEGSGEAFF
NA	many	TRBV29-1	TRBJ1-2	TGCAGCGTTGCAACCCCCCAGACGGGAAATGGCTACACCTTC	CSVATPQTGNGYTF
TRBD1	NA	TRBV27	TRBJ1-2	TGTGCCAGCAGTAGGACAGGGGGCTTCGGCTATGGCTACACCTTC	CASSRTGGFGYGYTF
NA	NA	TRBV5-1	TRBJ2-1	TGCGCCAGCAGCTTGCACGCGTCCTACAATGAGCAGTTCTTC	CASSLHASYNEQFF
NA	few	TRBV23-1	TRBJ1-2	TGCGCCAGCAGTCTGGCTTTGGGGGGAAACTATGGCTACACCTTC	CASSLALGGNYGYTF
NA	NA	TRBV7-2	TRBJ2-2	TGTGCCAGCAGCTTATTTGCAGGGACGAACACCGGGGAGCTGTTTTTT	CASSLFAGTNTGELFF
TRBD1	NA	TRBV25-1	TRBJ1-6	TGTGCCAGCAGTGCCACAGGGGTGCGGGATTCACCCCTCCACTTT	CASSATGVRDSPLHF
NA	NA	TRBV5-4	TRBJ2-5	TGTGCCAGCAGCGCGCCGGGGGTCGCGGGGACAGAGACCCAGTACTTC	CASSAPGVAGTETQYF
TRBD2	NA	TRBV7-2	TRBJ2-7	TGTGCCAGCAACTTTGGCGGGGGGTTCTCCTACGAGCAGTACTTC	CASNFGGGFSYEQYF
TRBD1	NA	TRBV28	TRBJ1-1	TGTGCCAGCAGGGCTTGGACAGGCCGCACTGAAGCTTTCTTT	CASRAWTGRTEAFF
TRBD2	once	TRBV9	TRBJ2-3	TGTGCCAGCAGCGTAGAAACTAGCGGGGGGGCCAGGGCAGATACGCAGTATTTT	CASSVETSGGARADTQYF
TRBD1	NA	TRBV19	TRBJ2-7	TGTGCCAGTCGTGAAGGGACAGGGGCCTACGAGCAGTACTTC	CASREGTGAYEQYF
NA	NA	TRBV3-1/TRBV3-2	TRBJ1-2	TGTGCCAGCAGCCAAGTCTCTGATGGCTACACCTTC	CASSQVSDGYTF
NA	NA	TRBV7-2	TRBJ2-7	TGTGCCAGCAGCTCAAAAGGATCTAGGGGCGAGCAGTACTTC	CASSSKGSRGEQYF
NA	NA	TRBV6-1	TRBJ1-5	TGTGCCAGCAGTGAAGAAGACAGATATAGCAATCAGCCCCAGCATTTT	CASSEEDRYSNQPQHF
NA	few	TRBV20-1	TRBJ1-2	TGCAGTGCTGAGGATAATTATGGCTACACCTTC	CSAEDNYGYTF
TRBD2	NA	TRBV19	TRBJ2-1	TGTGCCAGTAGTATAGTCGCCGGCGGGGGGGTCATTGAGCAGTTCTTC	CASSIVAGGGVIEQFF
NA	NA	TRBV21-1	TRBJ1-1	TGTGCCACCTACTTAAAGACAGGGGCGAACACTGAAGCTTTCTTT	CATYLKTGANTEAFF
TRBD1	NA	TRBV19	TRBJ1-2	TGTGCCAGTAGTAGAAGCGGGCAGGGGGCTAATGGCTACACCTTC	CASSRSGQGANGYTF
NA	NA	TRBV10-3	TRBJ1-5	TGTGCCATCCTAACTAAGGACAGTAATCAGCCCCAGCATTTT	CAILTKDSNQPQHF
TRBD2	NA	TRBV7-2	TRBJ2-1	TGTGCCAGCAGCTTAGGGGGGGGTGCCGATTACAATGAGCAGTTCTTC	CASSLGGGADYNEQFF
TRBD1	NA	TRBV6-6	TRBJ1-2	TGTGCCAGCAGCCCAACAGGGGGCGAGGCTGGCTACACCTTC	CASSPTGGEAGYTF
NA	NA	TRBV2	TRBJ2-6	TGTGCCAGCAGTGGGTATAGTACCGGGGCCAACGTCCTGACTTTC	CASSGYSTGANVLTF
TRBD1	NA	TRBV2	TRBJ2-5	TGTGCCAGCAGAGGGACAGGGATTGAAGAGACCCAGTACTTC	CASRGTGIEETQYF
TRBD1	NA	TRBV27	TRBJ1-5	TGTGCCAGCAGAAGGACAGGGCCTAATCAGCCCCAGCATTTT	CASRRTGPNQPQHF
NA	NA	TRBV27	TRBJ1-1	TGTGCCAGCAGTTTTTCAGGGTCTGAAGCTTTCTTT	CASSFSGSEAFF
NA	NA	TRBV6-5	TRBJ1-2	TGTGCCAGCAGTTACACGGGGGATGACCCCTATGGCTACACCTTC	CASSYTGDDPYGYTF
TRBD1	NA	TRBV9	TRBJ1-3	TGTGCCAGCAGCGTATCGGGACAGACTGGAAACACCATATATTTT	CASSVSGQTGNTIYF
TRBD1	NA	TRBV9	TRBJ2-1	TGTGCCAGCAGCGTAGTAGGACAGGGTATGTGGGGTGAGCAGTTCTTC	CASSVVGQGMWGEQFF
NA	NA	TRBV13	TRBJ2-1	TGTGCCAGCAGCCTTGGCGGGGGCCCCTACAATGAGCAGTTCTTC	CASSLGGGPYNEQFF
NA	few	TRBV5-1	TRBJ1-2	TGCGCCAGCAGCTCAGGTCACAGGGCACCTTATGGCTACACCTTC	CASSSGHRAPYGYTF
TRBD2	NA	TRBV7-9	TRBJ2-3	TGTGCCAGCAGCGCCCGGACTAGCGGTGCCTCTAGCACAGATACGCAGTATTTT	CASSARTSGASSTDTQYF
TRBD1	NA	TRBV2	TRBJ2-5	TGTGCCAGCAGTCTAAGACAGGGGGAATGGGAGACCCAGTACTTC	CASSLRQGEWETQYF
NA	NA	TRBV5-1	TRBJ2-2	TGCGCCAGCAGCTACAGCTCTAGCACCACCGGGGAGCTGTTTTTT	CASSYSSSTTGELFF
NA	few	TRBV10-1	TRBJ2-7	TGCGCCAGCAGTGAGGAAAACGGCGAGCAGTACTTC	CASSEENGEQYF
NA	NA	TRBV5-1	TRBJ2-7	TGCGCCAGCAGCTTGGCCGGGCAGGGCGACGAGCAGTACTTC	CASSLAGQGDEQYF
NA	NA	TRBV5-1	TRBJ2-7	TGCGCCAGCACCAGGGGCGAAGAGCAGTACTTC	CASTRGEEQYF
NA	NA	TRBV23-1	TRBJ2-3	TGCGCCAGCAGTCAACCCCCGCGACAGGATAACACAGATACGCAGTATTTT	CASSQPPRQDNTDTQYF
NA	once	TRBV4-1	TRBJ2-5	TGCGCCAGCAGCCAGCCCGGACAGACCCAAGAGACCCAGTACTTC	CASSQPGQTQETQYF
NA	NA	TRBV10-3	TRBJ1-2	TGTGCCATCAGTGCGGACGGGGAGGGAGGCTACACCTTC	CAISADGEGGYTF
NA	NA	TRBV6-6	TRBJ2-3	TGTGCCAGCAGTTACTCGCAGTTTACAGATACGCAGTATTTT	CASSYSQFTDTQYF
TRBD1	NA	TRBV4-3	TRBJ1-1	TGCGCCAGCAGCCAATCGGGACAGGGTGAAGCTTTCTTT	CASSQSGQGEAFF
NA	NA	TRBV5-1	TRBJ1-6	TGCGCCAGCAGCCCCGACCCCGGGAATAATTCACCCCTCCACTTT	CASSPDPGNNSPLHF
TRBD1	few	TRBV9	TRBJ2-2	TGTGCCAGCAGCTTCGGGACAGGGGGGACCGGGGAGCTGTTTTTT	CASSFGTGGTGELFF